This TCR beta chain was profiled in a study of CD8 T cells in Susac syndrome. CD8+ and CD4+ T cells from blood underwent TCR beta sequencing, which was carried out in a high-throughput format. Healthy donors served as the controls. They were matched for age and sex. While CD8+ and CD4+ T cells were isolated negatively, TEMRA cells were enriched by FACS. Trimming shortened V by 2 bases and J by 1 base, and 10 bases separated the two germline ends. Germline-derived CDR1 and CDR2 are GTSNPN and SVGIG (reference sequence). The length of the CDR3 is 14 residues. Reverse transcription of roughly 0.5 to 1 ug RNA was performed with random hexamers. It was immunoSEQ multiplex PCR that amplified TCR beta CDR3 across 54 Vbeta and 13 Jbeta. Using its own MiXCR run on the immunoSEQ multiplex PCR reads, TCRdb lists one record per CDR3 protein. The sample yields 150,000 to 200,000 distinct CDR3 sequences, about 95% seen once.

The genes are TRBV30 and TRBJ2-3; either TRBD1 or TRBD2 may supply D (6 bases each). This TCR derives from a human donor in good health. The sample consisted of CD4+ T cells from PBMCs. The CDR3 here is CAWSTGAGTDTQYF. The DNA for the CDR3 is TGTGCCTGGAGTACGGGGGCGGGCACAGATACGCAGTATTTT.